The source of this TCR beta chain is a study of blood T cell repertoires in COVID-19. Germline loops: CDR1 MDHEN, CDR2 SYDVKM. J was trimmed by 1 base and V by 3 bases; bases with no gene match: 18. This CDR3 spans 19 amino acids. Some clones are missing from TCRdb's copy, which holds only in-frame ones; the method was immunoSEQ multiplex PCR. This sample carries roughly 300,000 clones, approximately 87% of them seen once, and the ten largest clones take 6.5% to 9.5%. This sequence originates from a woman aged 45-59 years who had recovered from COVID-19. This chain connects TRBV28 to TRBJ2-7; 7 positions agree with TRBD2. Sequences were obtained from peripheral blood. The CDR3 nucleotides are TGTGCCAGCAGTTTGGGGGTCTTTTTAGTTAGGCGGGAGTCCTACGAGCAGTACTTC. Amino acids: CASSLGVFLVRRESYEQYF.